This TCR beta chain was captured by sequencing in a study of T-cell reconstitution after alpha-beta-depleted transplantation in children. Study-wide results and limits: One year post-transplant, T-cell counts and diversity were largely derived from T cells produced anew. Alpha-beta T cells present about two months after transplant were reported to originate from several hundred expanded graft clones.

This CDR3 has 14 residues. From germline, CDR1 is SGHAT and CDR2 FQNNGV. A library of TCRbeta sequences, prepared with unique molecular identifiers, was generated. TCRdb ran MiXCR on the PCR reads and lists one entry per CDR3 protein. The repertoire has 300,000 to 350,000 distinct CDR3 sequences, roughly 15% of them found once; the top ten carry roughly 40%. Comment on this clonotype: Its antigen is as yet unknown. It may be a read error: a sequence one base away is much more abundant.

The chain uses TRBV11-2 and TRBJ2-3; no clear D. The source is a male patient aged 2 to 9 who had a stem cell transplant for acute lymphoblastic leukemia, so the T cells may come from the graft donor. Sequencing was performed on PBMCs, mostly from graft donor cells, taken 360 days after TCRalphabeta/CD19-depleted stem cell transplant. The CDR3 DNA follows: TGTGCCAGCAGCTTAAGCCCAACCACAGATACGCGGTATTTT. Its protein product is CASSLSPTTDTRYF.